This passage covers 18 T cell receptor beta chains from one sample sequenced in a study of T cell responses to AZD1222 COVID-19 vaccine. Clones were sequenced by immunoSEQ multiplex PCR, and TCRdb holds only the in-frame ones, with some missing. The table includes 200,000 to 250,000 clones, about 92% detected once. This material consisted of peripheral blood, taken on day 0 of MenACWY control vaccination. Receptors were obtained from an adult in good health.

V is TRBV6-5 and J is TRBJ2-1; 9 nucleotides line up with TRBD1. With 6 bases clipped from V and 5 bases from J, the junction kept 8 bases outside the gene matches. CDR1 and CDR2 (germline): MNHEY, SVGAGI. The CDR3 covers 15 residues. The CDR3 loop is CASSPDRGGHNEQFF. CDR3 coding DNA: TGTGCCAGCAGCCCCGACAGGGGGGGACACAATGAGCAGTTCTTC.

J is TRBJ1-5 and V is TRBV2; D gene uncertain. Trimming removed 2 bases from V and 3 bases from J, with 8 bases in between. The CDR3 is made up of 14 amino acids. Germline assignment: CDR1 SNHLY and CDR2 FYNNEI. CDR3 in amino acids: CASSETYDNQPQHF. CDR3 bases: TGTGCCAGCAGTGAAACATACGACAATCAGCCCCAGCATTTT.

The rearrangement joins TRBV7-9 to TRBJ1-5, with a possible D match to TRBD1 (5 bases). This CDR3 region has 14 residues. Germline CDR1 SEHNR, CDR2 FQNEAQ (reference sequence). Trimming took 5 bases from V and 3 from J, leaving 11 bases between them. Here the CDR3 reads CASSPLGVNQPQHF. The CDR3 coding sequence is TGTGCCAGCAGCCCCCTGGGGGTCAATCAGCCCCAGCATTTT.

The rearrangement uses TRBV18 and TRBJ1-1; the D is unclear. Trimming stripped 3 bases from V and 2 bases from J, with 13 bases between. CDR1 and CDR2 (germline): KGHSH, LQKENI. The CDR3 spans 15 residues. The CDR3 region has the DNA TGTGCCAGCTCACCGCGTCAGGCCCTCAACACTGAAGCTTTCTTT. Protein: CASSPRQALNTEAFF. Full variable domain (missing parts from reference TRBV18 and TRBJ1-1): NAGVMQNPRHLVRRRGQEARLRCSPMKGHSHVYWYRQLPEEGLKFMVYLQKENIIDESGMPKERFSAEFPKEGPSILRIQQVVRGDSAAYFCASSPRQALNTEAFFGQGTRLTVV.

This chain uses TRBV5-1 with TRBJ2-2; 9 bases are shared with TRBD1. With V trimmed by 3 bases and J by 5 bases, 5 bases remained unmatched. This CDR3 has 15 amino acids. The germline V gene encodes CDR1 SGHRS and CDR2 YFSETQ. The DNA of the CDR3 is TGCGCCAGCAGCTCGGGACAGGGAGCAACCGGGGAGCTGTTTTTT. Protein sequence: CASSSGQGATGELFF.

The table lists this clone with a few counts. The chain couples TRBV30 to TRBJ2-7; 7 positions agree with TRBD1. V trimming: 2 bases; J trimming: 2 bases; junction bases outside the gene matches: 3. Germline V CDR1 and CDR2: GTSNPN, SVGIG (reference sequence). This CDR3 contains 13 residues. The CDR3 is CAWSTGTAYEQYF. In DNA form, the CDR3 reads TGTGCCTGGAGTACCGGGACAGCCTACGAGCAGTACTTC.

This clone is a singleton in its sample. The gene calls are TRBV5-1 and TRBJ2-1; D call uncertain. V lost 0 bases and J lost 6, with 10 bases in between. The length of the CDR3 is 14 residues. Looked up from germline, CDR1 is SGHRS and CDR2 is YFSETQ. CDR3: CASSLGGASNEQFF. DNA of the CDR3: TGCGCCAGCAGCTTGGGGGGTGCATCCAATGAGCAGTTCTTC.

J is TRBJ1-2 and V is TRBV28; a weak D match, TRBD1 (6 bases). CDR1 is MDHEN and CDR2 is SYDVKM in the germline V gene. The CDR3 sequence is 14 residues long. Trimming took 8 bases from V and 7 from J, leaving 20 bases between them. The CDR3, as DNA: TGTGCCAGCTACTTAGATCCGGGGGGCGGTGGCTACACCTTC. Translating it yields CASYLDPGGGGYTF.

To note about this clone: This sample includes further DNA sequences coding for the same CDR3. The chain couples TRBV5-1 to TRBJ1-5; D possibly corresponds to TRBD1 (5 bases). The germline CDR1 and CDR2 sequences are SGHRS and YFSETQ. Trimming removed 0 bases at V and 6 bases at J, with 7 bases between. This CDR3 is 13 amino acids long. CDR3 coding DNA: TGCGCCAGCAGCTTGGAAGGGACTCAGCCCCAGCATTTT. This sequence encodes CASSLEGTQPQHF.

V is TRBV6-2 or TRBV6-3 and J is TRBJ1-4; 7 nucleotides line up with TRBD1. The CDR3 covers 15 residues. Germline assignment: CDR1 MNHEY and CDR2 SVGEGT. V shed 6 bases and J 4 bases; nucleotides not matched to a gene: 8. CDR3 region: CASSNRDSLNEKLFF. The CDR3 bases are TGTGCCAGCAGCAACCGGGACAGCCTTAATGAAAAACTGTTTTTT.

The chain has TRBV5-1 and TRBJ1-2; D is ambiguous. Germline V gene lookup returns CDR1 SGHRS and CDR2 YFSETQ. There are 13 residues in the CDR3. V was shortened by 2 bases and J by 4 bases, with 9 bases between the two germline ends. This chain's CDR3 is CASSFFVFYGYTF. DNA of the CDR3: TGCGCCAGCAGCTTCTTTGTGTTCTATGGCTACACCTTC.

The chain combines TRBV14 with TRBJ2-1; tentatively, D is TRBD1 or TRBD2 (5 bases each). CDR1 and CDR2 (germline): SGHDN, FVKESK. V was clipped by 1 base and J by 4 bases, with 14 bases between them. This CDR3 region has 16 residues. CDR3 amino acids: CASSQVREGPYNEQFF. The DNA for the CDR3 is TGTGCCAGCAGCCAAGTGCGCGAGGGGCCTTACAATGAGCAGTTCTTC.

The CDR3 region is CASSSSGASGNTIYF. As DNA, the CDR3 is TGTGCCAGCAGTTCTTCAGGGGCCTCTGGAAACACCATATATTTT. The rearrangement joins TRBV6-6 to TRBJ1-3; perhaps TRBD1 as D (6 bases). V dropped 4 bases and J dropped 0 bases, with 10 bases sitting between them. The CDR3 runs to 15 residues. Germline V gene data show CDR1 as MNHNY and CDR2 as SVGAGI (reference sequence).

The chain is built from TRBV7-8 and TRBJ2-7, with a tentative D call TRBD2 (6 bases). CDR1 is SGHVS and CDR2 is FQNEAQ in the germline V gene. The CDR3 runs 15 residues. The germline V and J ends were trimmed by 3 bases and 0 bases, with 12 bases remaining between them. CDR3 loop: CASSLETGLSYEQYF. The CDR3 DNA is TGTGCCAGCAGCTTGGAGACGGGACTCTCCTACGAGCAGTACTTC.

The chain uses TRBV4-1 and TRBJ2-7; no clear D. Germline V gene lookup returns CDR1 MGHRA and CDR2 YSYEKL. CDR3 length: 13 residues. The germline V and J ends were trimmed by 1 base and 4 bases, with 8 bases remaining between them. Written as DNA, the CDR3 is TGCGCCAGCAGCCAAGGGGTCGGGTACGAGCAGTACTTC. Protein: CASSQGVGYEQYF.

This sequence joins TRBV5-5 and TRBJ1-2, with 9 bases aligning to TRBD1. The CDR3 loop spans 15 amino acids. V lost 0 bases to trimming and J lost 8 bases; unmatched junction nucleotides: 8. The germline V gene encodes CDR1 SGHKS and CDR2 YYEKEE (reference sequence). CDR3 DNA: TGTGCCAGCAGCTTGGTTCCGGGACAGGGTCGAGGCTACACCTTC. Amino acids: CASSLVPGQGRGYTF.

The chain employs TRBV18 and TRBJ1-5, with TRBD1 identical over 9 bases. CDR1 and CDR2 (germline): KGHSH, LQKENI. This CDR3 contains 15 residues. The V and J ends lost 4 bases and 2 bases, in that order; junction bases with no gene match: 3. The CDR3 sequence is CASSHWDRGNQPQHF. The CDR3 bases are TGTGCCAGCTCACATTGGGACAGGGGCAATCAGCCCCAGCATTTT.

This sequence joins TRBV5-1 and TRBJ1-1, with D unclear. This CDR3 comprises 12 residues. From germline, CDR1 is SGHRS and CDR2 YFSETQ. V lost 5 bases, J lost 6 bases, and 11 bases lay in between. The chain's CDR3 is CASRLIGAEAFF. In DNA form, the CDR3 reads TGCGCCAGCAGACTCATCGGGGCTGAAGCTTTCTTT.